What follows is one T cell receptor (beta chain) and its context. In germline, CDR1 is MNHEY, CDR2 SVGAGI. The CDR3 has 15 residues. The V and J ends lost 5 bases and 9 bases respectively, with 17 bases between them. This sample is drawn from a study of sequential checkpoint blockade in melanoma. As to treatment: randomized to nivolumab then ipilimumab (arm A) or the reverse (arm B). Sequencing used immunoSEQ multiplex PCR; TCRdb keeps in-frame clones, though not all of them. Here the sample spans tens of thousands of clones, nearly 70% being singletons. The material sequenced was CD8+ T cells sorted from blood (inferred from file names), taken from a patient given nivolumab and ipilimumab in sequence. The origin of this receptor is a human donor with melanoma. The chain employs TRBV6-5 and TRBJ1-6; TRBD1 is a possible D gene (6 bases). CDR3 sequence (DNA): TGTGCCAGCAGTCCCACCGACAGGTTGACTTCACCCCTCCACTTT. Its translation is CASSPTDRLTSPLHF.